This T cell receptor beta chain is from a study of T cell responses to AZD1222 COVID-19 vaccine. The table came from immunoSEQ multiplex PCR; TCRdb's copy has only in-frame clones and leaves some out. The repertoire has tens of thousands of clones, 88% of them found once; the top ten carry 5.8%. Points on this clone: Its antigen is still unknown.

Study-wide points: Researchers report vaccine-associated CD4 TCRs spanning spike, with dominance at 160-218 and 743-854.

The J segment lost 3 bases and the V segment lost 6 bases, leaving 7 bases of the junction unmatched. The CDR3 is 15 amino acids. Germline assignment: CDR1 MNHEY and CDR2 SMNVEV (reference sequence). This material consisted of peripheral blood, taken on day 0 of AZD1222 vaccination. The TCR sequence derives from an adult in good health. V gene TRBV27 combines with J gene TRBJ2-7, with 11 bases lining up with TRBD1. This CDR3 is CASSRQGQGVYEQYF. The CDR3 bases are TGTGCCAGCAGCCGACAGGGACAGGGGGTCTACGAGCAGTACTTC.